Described below is a single T cell receptor (beta chain) sequence and its context. Its antigen remains unknown. This sample was included in a study of OX40 agonist ivuxolimab in advanced cancers. TCRdb's table, derived via immunoSEQ multiplex PCR, lists solely in-frame clones and lacks some. Among around 70,000 clones listed, 84% were seen once. It was autoimmune disease history or systemic immunosuppression that excluded patients. Study findings and constraints: Low normalized T-cell clonal expansion was additionally recorded for some nonresponders. What antigens the expanded peripheral T cells recognized was never established. Average numbers of expanded clones were greater in CD8+ T cells than in CD4+.

The CDR3 extends over 15 amino acids. The V gene's germline CDR1 is SGHNT and CDR2 YYREEE (reference sequence). V lost 5 bases and J lost 1; bases outside the gene matches: 8. The origin of this receptor is an adult with an advanced solid tumor such as melanoma, head and neck, liver or kidney cancer. Sequenced here: CD4+ or CD8+ T cells sorted from blood, sampled in a trial of the OX40 agonist ivuxolimab. The chain joins TRBV5-4 to TRBJ2-7; TRBD1 aligns across 8 bases. The CDR3 DNA follows: TGTGCCAGCAGTTCTCTGACAGGGGCTTCCTACGAGCAGTACTTC. Translating it yields CASSSLTGASYEQYF.